Following are 32 T cell receptor beta chains from one sample sequenced in a study of response to subunit inactivated influenza vaccine (dated by TCRdb to between 2018 and 2020). Library preparation employed RT-PCR. Sequencer: Illumina HiSeq 2500. The public reads were reprocessed in TCRdb via fastp at Q25 and MiXCR, keeping in-frame beta chains. Every distinct CDR3 protein forms one entry, paired with its most common genes and DNA. The sample table holds under 850,000 distinct CDR3 sequences, of which around 20% were seen once. The ten largest clones represent under 13% of the sample. The specimen comprised PBMCs from blood, sampled 4 to 6 days after vaccination. Receptors were obtained from a man aged 45-65 years who received an inactivated influenza vaccine. Donor details come from another sample of the same person, matched by shared clones.

This clonotype has a handful of counts. A much larger clone sits a single nucleotide away, making a read error possible. V gene TRBV5-1 combines with J gene TRBJ1-1; possibly TRBD1 for D (5 bases). This CDR3 contains 13 residues. The germline V gene has CDR1 SGHRS and CDR2 YFSETQ. Trimming stripped 0 bases from V and 4 bases from J, with 7 bases between. The CDR3 DNA sequence: TGCGCCAGCAGCTTGGCAGGGACCACTGAAGCTTTCTTT. Translated, it gives CASSLAGTTEAFF.

V is TRBV15 and J is TRBJ1-4, with 8 nucleotides matching TRBD1. Germline V CDR1 and CDR2: LNHNV, YYDKDF (reference sequence). J was trimmed by 0 bases and V by 5 bases; bases with no gene match: 14. This CDR3 is built from 19 residues. The CDR3 DNA sequence: TGTGCCACCAGCCCCCGGACAGGGTCATTCATTGCAACTAATGAAAAACTGTTTTTT. Amino acid sequence: CATSPRTGSFIATNEKLFF.

This rearrangement joins TRBV6-1 to TRBJ2-7, with TRBD2 matching over 9 bases. V gave up 5 bases and J gave up 6 bases; unmatched junction bases: 8. Per the germline V gene, CDR1 is MNHNS and CDR2 is SASEGT. The CDR3 totals 14 residues. Written as DNA, the CDR3 is TGTGCCAGCAGTATGTATAGCGGGAGAAGCGAGCAGTACTTC. This gives the protein CASSMYSGRSEQYF.

This clonotype was counted a few times. V gene TRBV11-1 combines with J gene TRBJ2-2, with unresolved D. The CDR3 has 15 amino acids. The germline V and J ends were trimmed by 4 bases and 7 bases, with 16 bases remaining between them. Germline CDR1 SGHAT, CDR2 FQDESV (reference sequence). The CDR3 here is CASSSRPGMNGELFF. The CDR3 region has the DNA TGTGCCAGCAGCTCCCGTCCGGGTATGAACGGGGAGCTGTTTTTT. Full variable domain (outside the CDR3, taken from reference TRBV11-1 and TRBJ2-2): EAEVAQSPRYKITEKSQAVAFWCDPISGHATLYWYRQILGQGPELLVQFQDESVVDDSQLPKDRFSAERLKGVDSTLKIQPAELGDSAMYLCASSSRPGMNGELFFGEGSRLTVL.

This clonotype was seen only a few times. The rearrangement uses TRBV12-3 or TRBV12-4 and TRBJ1-3; the D gene is possibly TRBD1 (6 bases). This CDR3 comprises 13 residues. Trimming took off 5 bases at V and 8 bases at J, with 13 bases between the two ends. The CDR3 region has the DNA TGTGCCAGCAGTGCCCACGAGGGGGACACCATATATTTT. As protein: CASSAHEGDTIYF.

Only a few counts were recorded for this clonotype. The chain couples TRBV15 to TRBJ2-3, with D hard to call. Deletions cut 5 bases from V and 4 bases from J, with 13 bases between. In germline, CDR1 is LNHNV, CDR2 YYDKDF (reference sequence). The CDR3 is 14 amino acids. The CDR3 DNA follows: TGTGCCACCAGCGGAAGCGCCTGGGCAGATACGCAGTATTTT. It specifies CATSGSAWADTQYF.

The J gene is TRBJ2-3, the V gene TRBV6-1, with a possible D match to TRBD1 (8 bases). Germline CDR1 reads MNHNS; CDR2 reads SASEGT. The V end was cut by 6 bases, the J end by 2 bases, with 18 bases between. This CDR3 spans 16 amino acids. The CDR3 region is CASRRGGQANTDTQYF. The CDR3, as DNA: TGTGCCAGCAGGAGGGGGGGACAGGCTAACACAGATACGCAGTATTTT.

This clonotype has a count of ten or more. The chain employs TRBV12-3 or TRBV12-4 and TRBJ2-2; TRBD2 matches 12 bases. V gave up 8 bases and J gave up 3 bases; unmatched junction bases: 10. The length of the CDR3 is 17 residues. The CDR3 DNA follows: TGTGCCAGCGGGACTCTAGCGGGGGGGCCACACACCGGGGAGCTGTTTTTT. This gives the protein CASGTLAGGPHTGELFF.

This clonotype was observed a handful of times. This rearrangement joins TRBV5-1 to TRBJ2-6; perhaps TRBD1 as D (6 bases). V was cut by 4 bases and J by 1 base, with 18 bases left in between. CDR3 length equals 18 residues. CDR1 and CDR2 (germline): SGHRS, YFSETQ. CDR3 loop: CASSPVRDIPSGANVLTF. The CDR3 bases are TGCGCCAGCAGCCCGGTTCGGGACATCCCGTCTGGGGCCAACGTCCTGACTTTC.

This clonotype was counted ten times or more. The rearrangement joins TRBV20-1 to TRBJ1-1; TRBD1 might be the D (6 bases). The germline V gene encodes CDR1 DFQATT and CDR2 SNEGSKA (reference sequence). The CDR3 is 12 amino acids. The ends were cut back, 6 bases at V and 0 bases at J, with 8 bases in the middle. CDR3 nucleotides: TGCAGTGCCTACAGGGTGAACACTGAAGCTTTCTTT. Translated: CSAYRVNTEAFF.

Only a few counts were recorded for this clonotype. This rearrangement joins TRBV29-1 to TRBJ2-3; D ambiguous. There are 15 residues in the CDR3. V was cut by 7 bases and J by 0 bases, with 17 bases left in between. Germline V lookup: CDR1 SQVTM, CDR2 ANQGSEA. Here the CDR3 reads CSACKGSTSTDTQYF. In DNA form, the CDR3 reads TGCAGCGCCTGTAAGGGTTCTACTAGCACAGATACGCAGTATTTT.

V is TRBV20-1 and J is TRBJ2-5; 16 bases align to TRBD2. Germline values: CDR1 DFQATT, CDR2 SNEGSKA (reference sequence). The V segment lost 3 bases and the J segment 4 bases; nucleotides outside the gene matches: 11. The CDR3 totals 18 residues. As DNA, the CDR3 is TGCAGTGCTAGGAAACCGGGACTAGCGGGAGGGCCGCGAGAGACCCAGTACTTC. This translates into CSARKPGLAGGPRETQYF.

This chain links TRBV20-1 with TRBJ2-6, with TRBD1 as a possible D gene (6 bases). This CDR3 is built from 16 residues. Trimming took off 3 bases at V and 4 bases at J, with 16 bases between the two ends. Germline lookup yields CDR1 DFQATT and CDR2 SNEGSKA (reference sequence). As DNA, the CDR3 is TGCAGTGCTAGGCCGGGACACCAGCTGGGGGCCAACGTCCTGACTTTC. It encodes CSARPGHQLGANVLTF.

This clonotype was seen a few times. This chain joins TRBV6-2 or TRBV6-3 and TRBJ2-1, with TRBD2 identical over 10 bases. V shed 2 bases, J shed 8 bases, and the junction held 6 bases outside the gene matches. Looked up from germline, CDR1 is MNHEY and CDR2 is SVGEGT. The CDR3 covers 15 residues. The CDR3 sequence is CASSYLVAGGDEQFF. Written as DNA, the CDR3 is TGTGCCAGCAGTTACCTAGTAGCGGGAGGCGATGAGCAGTTCTTC.

The V and J genes are TRBV10-3 and TRBJ1-1; D is perhaps TRBD1 (6 bases). Germline loops: CDR1 ENHRY, CDR2 SYGVKD. Trimming cost V 5 bases and J 1 base, with 17 bases left between them. CDR3 length equals 16 residues. In nucleotides, the CDR3 is TGTGCCATCAGTTGGACAGAAGACAAAACGAACACTGAAGCTTTCTTT. Translation: CAISWTEDKTNTEAFF.

There are many counts of this clonotype. V is TRBV29-1 and J is TRBJ2-1; D gene ambiguous. This CDR3 comprises 15 residues. V was clipped by 8 bases and J by 0 bases, with 17 bases between them. Germline CDR1 reads SQVTM; CDR2 reads ANQGSEA. Written as DNA, the CDR3 is TGCAGCTTCTCTCCCTACATTAGCTCCTACAATGAGCAGTTCTTC. Protein product: CSFSPYISSYNEQFF.

This clonotype was detected ten times or more. The chain's CDR3 is CSAQRDRNIQYF. CDR3 bases: TGCAGCGCACAAAGGGACAGGAACATTCAGTACTTC. The chain recombines TRBV29-1 with TRBJ2-4; 8 bases agree with TRBD1. This CDR3 has 12 residues. CDR1 is SQVTM, CDR2 ANQGSEA, per germline. V trimming: 7 bases; J trimming: 7 bases; junction bases outside the gene matches: 6.

The gene calls are TRBV7-2 and TRBJ1-2, with TRBD1 as a possible D gene (5 bases). This CDR3 has 14 residues. Trimming removed 2 bases from V and 2 bases from J, with 9 bases in between. Per the germline V gene, CDR1 is SGHTA and CDR2 is FQGNSA. The CDR3 sequence is CASSLRQGNYGYTF. The CDR3 region has the DNA TGTGCCAGCAGCTTAAGGCAGGGAAACTATGGCTACACCTTC.

The V gene is TRBV29-1, the J gene TRBJ2-7; 9 positions match TRBD1. V lost 6 bases, J lost 0 bases, and 3 bases stayed unmatched. This CDR3 has 13 residues. The germline gives CDR1 SQVTM, CDR2 ANQGSEA. For the CDR3, the DNA is TGCAGCGTATTACAGGGGGCCTCCTACGAGCAGTACTTC. This sequence encodes CSVLQGASYEQYF.

This clonotype was detected only a few times. J is TRBJ2-3 and V is TRBV20-1; D is ambiguous. V dropped 2 bases and J dropped 3 bases, with 15 bases sitting between them. CDR3 size: 15 residues. Germline V gene lookup returns CDR1 DFQATT and CDR2 SNEGSKA (reference sequence). CDR3 residues: CSARSLVLSTDTQYF. The CDR3 DNA sequence: TGCAGTGCTAGATCCCTAGTGCTGAGTACAGATACGCAGTATTTT.

This clonotype was found once. This chain connects TRBV7-6 to TRBJ2-7; possibly TRBD1 for D (5 bases). CDR1 SGHVS and CDR2 FNYEAQ come from the germline V gene. The V gene lost 5 bases and the J gene lost 2 bases, with 13 bases spanning the gap. This CDR3 spans 14 amino acids. The CDR3 loop reads CASSPDQGPYEQYF. The CDR3 DNA reads TGTGCCAGCAGCCCGGACCAGGGCCCCTACGAGCAGTACTTC.

The V and J genes are TRBV6-1 and TRBJ2-7; TRBD1 is a possible D gene (5 bases). V was cut by 6 bases and J by 2 bases, with 11 bases left in between. There are 13 residues in the CDR3. Germline CDR1 is MNHNS and CDR2 is SASEGT. CDR3 loop: CASRQGGTYEQYF. CDR3 DNA sequence: TGTGCCAGCAGGCAGGGTGGAACCTACGAGCAGTACTTC.

The V and J genes are TRBV7-2 and TRBJ2-3; no clear D gene. Trimming stripped 3 bases from V and 4 bases from J, with 17 bases between. The CDR3 length is 16 residues. Germline V CDR1 and CDR2: SGHTA, FQGNSA. The chain's CDR3 is CASSFLLVLPPDTQYF. The CDR3, as DNA: TGTGCCAGCAGCTTTCTCTTGGTACTCCCCCCAGATACGCAGTATTTT.

The chain links TRBV4-1 to TRBJ2-3, with 9 bases identical to TRBD1. CDR1 and CDR2 from the germline V gene are MGHRA and YSYEKL. V gave up 0 bases and J gave up 4 bases; unmatched junction bases: 5. This CDR3 comprises 16 residues. CDR3 sequence: CASSQERDRAPDTQYF. As DNA, the CDR3 is TGCGCCAGCAGCCAAGAAAGGGACAGGGCTCCAGATACGCAGTATTTT.

This clonotype was counted only a few times. The rearrangement uses TRBV20-1 and TRBJ2-7; 15 nucleotides agree with TRBD2. This CDR3 spans 19 amino acids. The germline gives CDR1 DFQATT, CDR2 SNEGSKA (reference sequence). Trimming removed 0 bases from V and 1 base from J; junction bases left unmatched: 10. The CDR3 region has the DNA TGCAGTGCTAGAGATCAAGGACTAGCGGGAGGGCCCGGTTCCTACGAGCAGTACTTC. Protein: CSARDQGLAGGPGSYEQYF.

This clonotype appeared many times. The V and J genes are TRBV12-3 or TRBV12-4 and TRBJ2-5; 8 bases are a match to TRBD1. The CDR3 consists of 15 residues. The V gene end was trimmed by 5 bases and the J gene end by 5 bases; junction bases not matched to a gene: 10. The CDR3, as DNA: TGTGCCAGCAGTCCCCTGGGACAGGTCGGGGAGACCCAGTACTTC. Translated: CASSPLGQVGETQYF.

This sequence joins TRBV5-1 and TRBJ2-5; tentatively, D is TRBD1 (5 bases). Between the trimmed V and J ends, which lost 0 bases and 2 bases, there was a span of 14 bases. Germline CDR1 SGHRS, CDR2 YFSETQ. This CDR3 contains 16 residues. The CDR3 is CASSLDVGAAQETQYF. The CDR3 coding sequence is TGCGCCAGCAGCTTGGACGTTGGGGCAGCACAAGAGACCCAGTACTTC.

The rearrangement links TRBV6-5 to TRBJ2-2, with no clear D. CDR3 length equals 14 residues. Trimming removed 11 bases from V and 0 bases from J, with 13 bases in between. Germline assignment: CDR1 MNHEY and CDR2 SVGAGI. CDR3 in amino acids: CAGRSYTNTGELFF. The DNA for the CDR3 is TGTGCCGGGCGAAGTTACACGAACACCGGGGAGCTGTTTTTT.

The genes are TRBV10-3 and TRBJ1-4, with no clear D. Per the germline V gene, CDR1 is ENHRY and CDR2 is SYGVKD. This CDR3 spans 16 amino acids. Trimming cost V 5 bases and J 7 bases, with 20 bases left between them. The CDR3 DNA is TGTGCCATCAGTCCGGGTCTCCCCCGGGCGGGTGAAAAACTGTTTTTT. Encoded protein: CAISPGLPRAGEKLFF.

Note on this clonotype: Relative to the germline gene, one junction end is altered; a read error may explain this. The V call is TRBV7-7, the J call TRBJ2-7, with 12 bases aligning to TRBD1. The CDR3 runs 17 residues. Germline assignment: CDR1 SSHAT and CDR2 FNYEAQ (reference sequence). CDR3 amino acids: CASSLLAPGQGASEQYF. CDR3 sequence (DNA): TGTGCTAGCAGCTTACTCGCCCCGGGACAGGGGGCCTCCGAGCAGTACTTC.

In its sample, this clonotype was seen a few times. The rearrangement uses TRBV12-3 or TRBV12-4 and TRBJ2-5, with D possibly being TRBD2 (6 bases). Trimming cost V 6 bases and J 1 base, with 12 bases left between them. CDR3 length equals 14 residues. CDR3 sequence: CASSPRDFQETQYF. The CDR3 DNA reads TGTGCCAGCAGCCCCCGGGACTTCCAAGAGACCCAGTACTTC.

This clonotype was counted a few times. This rearrangement joins TRBV20-1 to TRBJ2-1, with D unclear. The germline V gene has CDR1 DFQATT and CDR2 SNEGSKA (reference sequence). Trimming pared 4 bases from V and 10 bases from J, leaving 11 bases between. The CDR3 runs 11 residues. The CDR3 reads CSAKRALEQFF. Here the CDR3 DNA reads TGCAGTGCTAAACGGGCACTAGAGCAGTTCTTC.